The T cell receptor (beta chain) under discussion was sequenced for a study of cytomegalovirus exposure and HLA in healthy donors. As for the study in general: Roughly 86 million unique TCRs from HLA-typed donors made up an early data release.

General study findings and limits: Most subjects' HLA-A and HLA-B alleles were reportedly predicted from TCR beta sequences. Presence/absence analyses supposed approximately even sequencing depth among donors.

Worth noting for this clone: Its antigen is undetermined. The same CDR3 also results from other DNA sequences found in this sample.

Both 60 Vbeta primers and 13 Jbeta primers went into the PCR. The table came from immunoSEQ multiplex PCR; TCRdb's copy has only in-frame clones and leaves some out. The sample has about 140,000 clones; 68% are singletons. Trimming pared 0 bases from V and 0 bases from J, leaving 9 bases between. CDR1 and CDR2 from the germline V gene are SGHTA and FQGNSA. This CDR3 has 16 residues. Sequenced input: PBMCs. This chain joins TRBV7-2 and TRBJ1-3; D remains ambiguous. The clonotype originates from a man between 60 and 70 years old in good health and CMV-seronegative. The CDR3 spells CASSLAGTASGNTIYF. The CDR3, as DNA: TGTGCCAGCAGCTTAGCGGGCACTGCCTCTGGAAACACCATATATTTT.